This T cell receptor (beta chain) was captured in a study of technical replicates of blood from several donors. Using immunoSEQ multiplex PCR, the repertoire was profiled, and TCRdb retains in-frame clones only, with some absent. The table has roughly 70,000 clones, around 96% seen once; the top ten hold about 0.38%. Germline CDR1 and CDR2: SGHRS and YFSETQ. This CDR3 is built from 15 residues. Trimming removed 3 bases from V and 2 bases from J; junction bases left unmatched: 7. Sequenced material: T cells isolated from PBMCs. This chain joins TRBV5-1 and TRBJ2-7, with 8 positions matching TRBD2. The receptor's source is a human donor in good health. The chain's CDR3 is CASSSSGTSTYEQYF. The DNA of the CDR3 is TGCGCCAGCAGCTCATCCGGGACTAGTACCTACGAGCAGTACTTC.